The T cell receptor beta chain described here comes from a study of molecular identifiers for immune sequencing clone quantification. This clonotype has just a few counts. The CDR3 length is 16 residues. The germline V gene has CDR1 LGHNA and CDR2 YSLEER. Trimming removed 0 bases from V and 2 bases from J, with 11 bases in between. Previously described methods with listed TCR primers produced the bulk TCR libraries. TCRdb re-called the PCR reads through MiXCR, storing one row per CDR3 protein. The sample consists of about 630,000 distinct CDR3 sequences, about 25% of them appearing once. Sequencing input: naive CD8+ T cells from blood, with Jurkat cell RNA spiked in. Stated subset: FACS-sorted CD8+CD4-CCR7+CD45RA+ naive T cells. The chain is built from TRBV4-3 and TRBJ2-1; the D is unclear. The sequence came from a human donor in good health. Some libraries in this study had Jurkat cell RNA spiked in. The CDR3 spells CASSQDRHSTYNEQFF. CDR3 nucleotides: TGCGCCAGCAGCCAAGACCGGCACTCAACCTACAATGAGCAGTTCTTC.